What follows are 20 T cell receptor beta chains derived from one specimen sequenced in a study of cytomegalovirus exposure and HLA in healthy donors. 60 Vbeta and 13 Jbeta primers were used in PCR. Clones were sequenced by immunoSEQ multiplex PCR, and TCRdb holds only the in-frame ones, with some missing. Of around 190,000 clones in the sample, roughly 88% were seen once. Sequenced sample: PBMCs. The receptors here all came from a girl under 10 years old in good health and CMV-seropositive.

The CDR3 DNA reads as TGTGCCAGTCGTGACAGGGCGAGGGATGAGCAGTTCTTC. Amino acids: CASRDRARDEQFF. This chain uses TRBV19 with TRBJ2-1; 7 positions agree with TRBD1. Germline CDR1 reads LNHDA; CDR2 reads SQIVND (reference sequence). The CDR3 runs to 13 residues. V lost 8 bases and J lost 8; bases outside the gene matches: 9.

In DNA, the CDR3 is TGTGCCAGCAGCCGGCGGGACAGTTCCTACAATGAGCAGTTCTTC. Protein sequence: CASSRRDSSYNEQFF. The V call is TRBV2, the J call TRBJ2-1, with a weak D call TRBD1 (7 bases). The CDR3 has 15 amino acids. The V and J ends lost 6 bases and 1 base respectively, with 13 bases between them. CDR1 and CDR2 from the germline V gene are SNHLY and FYNNEI.

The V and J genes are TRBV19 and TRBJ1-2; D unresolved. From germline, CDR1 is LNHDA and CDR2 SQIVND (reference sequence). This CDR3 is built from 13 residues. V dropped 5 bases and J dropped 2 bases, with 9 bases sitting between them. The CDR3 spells CASSPDSNYGYTF. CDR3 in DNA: TGTGCCAGTAGTCCTGACTCCAACTATGGCTACACCTTC.

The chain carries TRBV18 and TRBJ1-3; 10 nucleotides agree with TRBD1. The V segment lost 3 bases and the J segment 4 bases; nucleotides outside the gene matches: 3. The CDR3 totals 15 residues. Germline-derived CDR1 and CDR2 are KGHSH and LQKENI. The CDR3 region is CASSPDRGRGNTIYF. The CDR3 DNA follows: TGTGCCAGCTCACCCGACAGGGGGCGCGGAAACACCATATATTTT.

Here the CDR3 reads CASSQVRRGSSPGELFF. The CDR3, as DNA: TGTGCCAGCAGCCAAGTTAGGAGAGGCTCCTCCCCGGGGGAGCTGTTTTTT. The V gene is TRBV14, the J gene TRBJ2-2; D not resolved. This CDR3 region has 17 residues. Per the germline V gene, CDR1 is SGHDN and CDR2 is FVKESK. Trimming pared 1 base from V and 8 bases from J, leaving 20 bases between.

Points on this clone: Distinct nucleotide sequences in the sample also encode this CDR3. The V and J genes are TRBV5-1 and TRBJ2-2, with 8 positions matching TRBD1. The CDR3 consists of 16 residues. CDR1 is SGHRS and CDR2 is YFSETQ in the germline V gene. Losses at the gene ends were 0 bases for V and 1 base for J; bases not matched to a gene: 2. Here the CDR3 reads CASSLAGQGNTGELFF. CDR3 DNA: TGCGCCAGCAGCTTGGCCGGACAGGGGAACACCGGGGAGCTGTTTTTT. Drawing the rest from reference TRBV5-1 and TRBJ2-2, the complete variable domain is KAGVTQTPRYLIKTRGQQVTLSCSPISGHRSVSWYQQTPGQGLQFLFEYFSETQRNKGNFPGRFSGRQFSNSRSEMNVSTLELGDSALYLCASSLAGQGNTGELFFGEGSRLTVL.

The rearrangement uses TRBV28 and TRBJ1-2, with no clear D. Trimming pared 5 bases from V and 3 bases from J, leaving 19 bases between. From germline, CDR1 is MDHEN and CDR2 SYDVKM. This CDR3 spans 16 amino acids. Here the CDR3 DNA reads TGTGCCAGCAGTGCGCGGACCCCCAGCGGCTACTATGGCTACACCTTC. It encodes CASSARTPSGYYGYTF.

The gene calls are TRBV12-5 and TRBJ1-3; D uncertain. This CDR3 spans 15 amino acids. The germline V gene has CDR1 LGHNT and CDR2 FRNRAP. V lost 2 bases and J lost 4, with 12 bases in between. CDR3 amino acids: CASGLPRGLGNTIYF. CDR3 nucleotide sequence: TGTGCTAGTGGTTTGCCCCGGGGTCTGGGAAACACCATATATTTT.

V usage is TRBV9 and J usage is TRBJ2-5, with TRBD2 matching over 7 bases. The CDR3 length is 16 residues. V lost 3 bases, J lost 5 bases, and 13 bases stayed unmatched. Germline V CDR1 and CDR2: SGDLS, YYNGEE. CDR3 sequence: CASSAGLGGRRETQYF. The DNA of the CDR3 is TGTGCCAGCAGCGCCGGACTAGGCGGGAGAAGGGAGACCCAGTACTTC.

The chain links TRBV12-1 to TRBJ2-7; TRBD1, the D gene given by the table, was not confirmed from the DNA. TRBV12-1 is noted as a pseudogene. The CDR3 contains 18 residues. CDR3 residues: CASTTSSSGDIPFNEQYF. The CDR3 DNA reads TGTGCCAGCACCACCAGCAGCTCTGGGGACATCCCTTTCAACGAGCAGTACTTC.

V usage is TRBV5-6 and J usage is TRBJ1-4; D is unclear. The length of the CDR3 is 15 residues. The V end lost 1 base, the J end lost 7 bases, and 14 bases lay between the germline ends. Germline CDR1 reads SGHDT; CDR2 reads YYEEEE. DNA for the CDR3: TGTGCCAGCAGCTTGTCGACGGCGCGGGTTGAAAAACTGTTTTTT. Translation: CASSLSTARVEKLFF.

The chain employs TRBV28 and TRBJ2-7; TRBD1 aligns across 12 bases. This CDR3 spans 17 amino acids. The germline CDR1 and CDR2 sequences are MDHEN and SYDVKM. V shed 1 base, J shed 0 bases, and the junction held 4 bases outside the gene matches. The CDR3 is CASSLLVGQGASYEQYF. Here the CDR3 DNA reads TGTGCCAGCAGTTTATTAGTGGGACAGGGGGCCTCCTACGAGCAGTACTTC.

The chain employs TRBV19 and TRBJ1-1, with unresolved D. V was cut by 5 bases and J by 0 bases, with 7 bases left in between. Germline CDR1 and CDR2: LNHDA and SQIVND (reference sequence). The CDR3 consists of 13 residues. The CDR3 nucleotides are TGTGCCAGTAGTCAGAAAATGAACACTGAAGCTTTCTTT. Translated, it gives CASSQKMNTEAFF.

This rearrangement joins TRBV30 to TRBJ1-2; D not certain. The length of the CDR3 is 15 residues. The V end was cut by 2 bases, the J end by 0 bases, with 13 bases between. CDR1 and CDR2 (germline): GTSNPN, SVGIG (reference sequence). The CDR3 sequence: CAWSWRRRANYGYTF. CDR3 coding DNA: TGTGCCTGGAGTTGGAGGCGGAGGGCTAACTATGGCTACACCTTC.

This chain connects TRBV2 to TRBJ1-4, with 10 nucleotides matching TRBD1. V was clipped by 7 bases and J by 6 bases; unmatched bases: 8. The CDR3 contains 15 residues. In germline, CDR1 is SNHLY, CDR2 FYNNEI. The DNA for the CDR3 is TGTGCCAGCAATTCCAGACAGGGGGCTCATGAAAAACTGTTTTTT. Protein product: CASNSRQGAHEKLFF.

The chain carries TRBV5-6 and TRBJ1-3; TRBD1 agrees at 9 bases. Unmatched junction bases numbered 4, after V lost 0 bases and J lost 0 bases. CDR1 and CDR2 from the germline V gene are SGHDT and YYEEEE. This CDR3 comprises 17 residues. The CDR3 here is CASSLGGTGRSGNTIYF. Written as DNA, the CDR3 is TGTGCCAGCAGCTTGGGGGGGACAGGGCGCTCTGGAAACACCATATATTTT.

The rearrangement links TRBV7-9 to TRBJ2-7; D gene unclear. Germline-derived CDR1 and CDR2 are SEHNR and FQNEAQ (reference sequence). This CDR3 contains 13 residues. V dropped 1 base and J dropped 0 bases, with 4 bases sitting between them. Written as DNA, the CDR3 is TGTGCCAGCAGCTTAGGTTACTCCTACGAGCAGTACTTC. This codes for CASSLGYSYEQYF.

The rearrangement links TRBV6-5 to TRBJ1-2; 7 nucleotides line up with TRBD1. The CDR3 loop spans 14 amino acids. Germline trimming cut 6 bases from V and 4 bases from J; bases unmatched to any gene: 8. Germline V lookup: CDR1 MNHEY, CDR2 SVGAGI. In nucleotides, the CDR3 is TGTGCCAGCAGGAGGGACAGCGAACCCTATGGCTACACCTTC. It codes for CASRRDSEPYGYTF.

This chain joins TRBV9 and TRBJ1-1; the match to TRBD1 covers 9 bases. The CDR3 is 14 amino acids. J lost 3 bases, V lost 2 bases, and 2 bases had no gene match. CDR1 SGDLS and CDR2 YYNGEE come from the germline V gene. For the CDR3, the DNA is TGTGCCAGCAGCGTTAGACAGGGGGACACTGAAGCTTTCTTT. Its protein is CASSVRQGDTEAFF.

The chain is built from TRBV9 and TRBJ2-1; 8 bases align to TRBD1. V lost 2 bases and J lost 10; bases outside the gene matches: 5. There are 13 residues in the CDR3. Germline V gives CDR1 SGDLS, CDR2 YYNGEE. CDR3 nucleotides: TGTGCCAGCAGCGTTCAGGGGGCTGGGGAGCAGTTCTTC. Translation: CASSVQGAGEQFF.